This entry concerns a single T cell receptor (beta chain). Antigen: not known. The PCR ran on 60 Vbeta and 13 Jbeta primers. Some clones are missing from TCRdb's copy, which holds only in-frame ones; the method was immunoSEQ multiplex PCR. The specimen's table records under 150,000 clones. This record comes from a study of cytomegalovirus exposure and HLA in healthy donors. General study findings and limits: Many donors shared some public TCRs, even though most TCR sequences were rare. Roughly uniform sequencing depth across donors was assumed, possibly incorrectly.

The source is a man aged 35-49 years in good health and CMV-seronegative. The sample consisted of PBMCs.

The CDR3 sequence: CASSSQLVADTQYF. The DNA of the CDR3 is TGTGCCAGCAGCTCCCAACTGGTGGCAGATACGCAGTATTTT. This chain joins TRBV11-2 and TRBJ2-3, with D unresolved. Per the germline V gene, CDR1 is SGHAT and CDR2 is FQNNGV. Trimming removed 4 bases at V and 4 bases at J, with 12 bases between. CDR3 length: 14 amino acids.